This T cell receptor (beta chain) was observed in a study of blood T cells in healthy people across ages. The use of a sample-barcoded 5' primer and a J-beta primer mix characterized a second PCR of about 6 to 12 cycles. In TCRdb, the 5' RACE reads were re-called with MiXCR into one record per CDR3 protein. In the table there are about 720,000 distinct CDR3 sequences, 22% of which are singletons. The CDR3 runs to 15 residues. Germline values: CDR1 MDHEN, CDR2 SYDVKM. The V and J ends lost 7 bases and 6 bases, in that order; junction bases with no gene match: 12. This clonotype was obtained from a man between 65 and 79 years old in good health. The sequencing sample was made of blood. The chain joins TRBV28 to TRBJ1-5; 7 bases match TRBD1. The CDR3 spells CASTNPGGGRQPQHF. DNA of the CDR3: TGTGCCAGCACCAACCCAGGGGGAGGTCGTCAGCCCCAGCATTTT. The full variable domain, completed using reference TRBV28 and TRBJ1-5, is DVKVTQSSRYLVKRTGEKVFLECVQDMDHENMFWYRQDPGLGLRLIYFSYDVKMKEKGDIPEGYSVSREKKERFSLILESASTNQTSMYLCASTNPGGGRQPQHFGDGTRLSIL.